The TCR beta chain under discussion was sequenced for a study of metastatic and nonmetastatic thyroid tumors (dated by TCRdb to 2018 to 2020). In terms of the full investigation: Repertoires from peripheral blood and from tumor or nodule tissue samples of malignant and benign thyroid patients were compared.

Library method: PCR. Sequencing was carried out with an Illumina HiSeq 4000. The TCR beta-chain CDR3 region of each patient was profiled by high-throughput sequencing. The published analysis was carried out like this. Drawing on CDR3 differences between clinicopathological groups, the researchers built a classifier meant to tell apart patients with distant-metastatic papillary thyroid cancer. To measure repertoire diversity the researchers used the Shannon index, while the Morisita-Horn index served to gauge how similar the tumor and blood repertoires were. TCRdb itself trimmed the public reads at Q25 with fastp, ran MiXCR and retained productive beta chains. The V and J calls, along with clone size, are taken from TCRdb and not from the paper's own processing. The table for this sample lists around 22,000 clones; more than 15% of them were counted only once. About 4.2% of the sample goes to the ten largest clones.

Taken from cysteine to phenylalanine, the CDR3 has 14 residues. Kept here is only the CDR3 DNA, which spans 42 bases and is read in frame from base 1. Trimming at the junction amounts to 3 bases on V and 1 base on J, and the germline ends lie 7 bases apart. The germline V gene yields SNHLY for CDR1 and FYNNEI for CDR2. Note on this clone: No cognate antigen has been identified for it. There are no base qualities to consult, and no much larger clone falls within one base.

Results the study describes overall, beyond this receptor: In both blood and tumor samples, TCR beta diversity was reported to be significantly higher in malignant tumors than in benign nodules.

None of the patients had been given any treatment before thyroid surgery. The study retrospectively analysed patient clinical samples collected from about 2012 to 2019 using T-cell receptor beta sequencing. In this chain, TRBV2 is recombined with TRBJ1-5; the D gene remains uncertain. This clonotype originated in a male donor with papillary thyroid cancer or a benign thyroid nodule (not recorded which). Some clones in this sample may be carry-over from other donors' samples. Specimen: blood. The nucleotides read TGTGCCAGCAGTGAGGCGCCAAGCAATCAGCCCCAGCATTTT. Its protein product is CASSEAPSNQPQHF. Where the CDR3 stops, the reference TRBV2 and TRBJ1-5 genes take over; the full variable domain is EPEVTQTPSHQVTQMGQEVILRCVPISNHLYFYWYRQILGQKVEFLVSFYNNEISEKSEIFDDQFSVERPDGSNFTLKIRSTKLEDSAMYFCASSEAPSNQPQHFGDGTRLSIL.